The 20 T cell receptor beta chains below come from one sample, sequenced in a study of cytomegalovirus exposure and HLA in healthy donors. The PCR had 60 Vbeta and 13 Jbeta primers. The assay was immunoSEQ multiplex PCR, and TCRdb's table has in-frame clones only and misses some. The repertoire holds around 150,000 clones, with 64% as singletons. Sequenced material: PBMCs. All receptors come from a woman in her 30s in good health and CMV-seropositive.

This clone was detected only a few times. The rearrangement links TRBV27 to TRBJ1-6; no firm D call. The germline CDR1 and CDR2 sequences are MNHEY and SMNVEV (reference sequence). Trimming pared 1 base from V and 2 bases from J, leaving 6 bases between. There are 15 residues in the CDR3. Here the CDR3 reads CASSLLQTYNSPLHF. The CDR3 DNA reads TGTGCCAGCAGTTTATTACAGACCTATAATTCACCCCTCCACTTT.

This clone was seen only once. The CDR3 DNA reads as TGTGCCAGCTCACCGGTGTCAGACACAGATACGCAGTATTTT. Translation gives CASSPVSDTDTQYF. The V call is TRBV18, the J call TRBJ2-3; D call uncertain. This CDR3 is built from 14 residues. Germline V gene data show CDR1 as KGHSH and CDR2 as LQKENI. Trimming stripped 3 bases from V and 2 bases from J, with 9 bases between.

CDR3 sequence reads: CASSWAGTGHEQYF. The CDR3 nucleotides read TGTGCCAGCAGTTGGGCCGGGACAGGGCACGAGCAGTACTTC. The genes are TRBV27 and TRBJ2-7, with 9 bases lining up with TRBD1. Per germline, CDR1 MNHEY and CDR2 SMNVEV (reference sequence). J was trimmed by 5 bases and V by 4 bases; bases with no gene match: 6. The CDR3 runs to 14 residues.

The chain is built from TRBV2 and TRBJ2-7; maybe TRBD1 (6 bases). V lost 5 bases, J lost 3 bases, and 11 bases lay in between. The CDR3 is 13 residues long. Germline values: CDR1 SNHLY, CDR2 FYNNEI. The chain's CDR3 is CASSRTERYEQYF. DNA for the CDR3: TGTGCCAGCAGTCGGACAGAACGCTACGAGCAGTACTTC.

This chain uses TRBV28 with TRBJ1-2; the match to TRBD1 covers 11 bases. The CDR3 is made up of 17 amino acids. The V gene end was trimmed by 3 bases and the J gene end by 3 bases; junction bases not matched to a gene: 9. Germline CDR1 MDHEN, CDR2 SYDVKM. CDR3 amino acids: CASSFRAGQGADYGYTF. The CDR3 DNA reads TGTGCCAGCAGTTTCAGGGCCGGACAGGGGGCCGACTATGGCTACACCTTC.

The V and J genes are TRBV9 and TRBJ1-1; D is uncertain. The CDR3 has 11 amino acids. Trimming took 1 base from V and 6 from J, leaving 4 bases between them. Germline lookup yields CDR1 SGDLS and CDR2 YYNGEE. The CDR3 DNA reads TGTGCCAGCAGCGTATCTTCTGAAGCTTTCTTT. This sequence encodes CASSVSSEAFF.

This clone was detected only once. The rearrangement links TRBV5-1 to TRBJ2-7; TRBD1 might be the D (6 bases). In germline, CDR1 is SGHRS, CDR2 YFSETQ. V was clipped by 2 bases and J by 5 bases, with 8 bases between them. This CDR3 contains 12 residues. The CDR3 reads CASSFHRDEQYF. CDR3 nucleotides: TGCGCCAGCAGCTTTCACAGGGACGAGCAGTACTTC.

The rearrangement uses TRBV5-4 and TRBJ2-5; 13 bases fit TRBD2. The CDR3 is 17 amino acids. The ends lost 0 bases at V and 5 bases at J; junction bases unmatched: 7. Germline V gives CDR1 SGHNT, CDR2 YYREEE (reference sequence). The CDR3 loop is CASSLAGTSGIGETQYF. In nucleotides, the CDR3 is TGTGCCAGCAGCTTGGCCGGGACTAGCGGGATTGGGGAGACCCAGTACTTC.

The V gene is TRBV6-6, the J gene TRBJ1-1; D not resolved. CDR3 length: 11 residues. V was pared by 7 bases and J by 1 base, with 4 bases between. The germline V gene encodes CDR1 MNHNY and CDR2 SVGAGI (reference sequence). CDR3 nucleotide sequence: TGTGCCAGCACAGGGAACACTGAAGCTTTCTTT. This codes for CASTGNTEAFF.

This clone was detected a few times. This chain connects TRBV7-6 to TRBJ2-3; D may be TRBD2 (6 bases). V was shortened by 3 bases and J by 0 bases, with 13 bases between the two germline ends. The CDR3 length is 16 residues. Germline CDR1 reads SGHVS; CDR2 reads FNYEAQ. CDR3 sequence (DNA): TGTGCCAGCAGCTTTAGGAGGGCCCCTAGCACAGATACGCAGTATTTT. This encodes CASSFRRAPSTDTQYF.

The J gene is TRBJ2-7, the V gene TRBV19, with TRBD1 matching over 7 bases. The CDR3 covers 15 residues. Trimming at V came to 1 base and at J to 0 bases, leaving 3 bases not matched to a gene. Germline V gives CDR1 LNHDA, CDR2 SQIVND (reference sequence). CDR3 DNA: TGTGCCAGTAGTATAGCTCGGGACAGCTCCTACGAGCAGTACTTC. Protein product: CASSIARDSSYEQYF.

As concerns this clone: The same CDR3 can be traced to other DNA sequences in this sample. The chain employs TRBV6-4 and TRBJ2-7, with TRBD1 identical over 8 bases. Germline CDR1 reads MRHNA; CDR2 reads SNTAGT. The length of the CDR3 is 14 residues. Unmatched junction bases numbered 6, after V lost 4 bases and J lost 4 bases. In DNA, the CDR3 is TGTGCCAGCAGTGTTGGACAGGGAGATTACGAGCAGTACTTC. It codes for CASSVGQGDYEQYF.

The chain couples TRBV6-5 to TRBJ2-7; 7 bases match TRBD1. The CDR3 length is 16 residues. The germline CDR1 and CDR2 sequences are MNHEY and SVGAGI. Germline trimming cut 4 bases from V and 0 bases from J; bases unmatched to any gene: 9. CDR3 in amino acids: CASSWDSKFSSYEQYF. The CDR3 DNA follows: TGTGCCAGCAGTTGGGACAGTAAATTCAGCTCCTACGAGCAGTACTTC.

The V gene is TRBV2, the J gene TRBJ2-7; the match to TRBD1 covers 9 bases. The CDR3 length is 14 residues. Germline values: CDR1 SNHLY, CDR2 FYNNEI. V lost 5 bases and J lost 6; bases outside the gene matches: 8. The CDR3 DNA is TGTGCCAGCAGTATATACAGGGGGCAGGGCGAGCAGTACTTC. The encoded protein is CASSIYRGQGEQYF.

V and J are TRBV5-5 and TRBJ1-2; no reliable D call. The germline V gene encodes CDR1 SGHKS and CDR2 YYEKEE (reference sequence). The germline V and J ends were trimmed by 4 bases and 8 bases, with 12 bases remaining between them. The CDR3 extends over 12 amino acids. The CDR3 region is CASSPDISGYTF. In DNA form, the CDR3 reads TGTGCCAGCAGCCCCGACATATCAGGCTACACCTTC.

This clone was seen once. The chain has TRBV19 and TRBJ2-3; TRBD2 aligns across 7 bases. Germline V lookup: CDR1 LNHDA, CDR2 SQIVND (reference sequence). The junction had 11 bases not matched to a gene; V was cut back by 7 bases and J by 4 bases. The CDR3 contains 15 residues. The CDR3 loop reads CASKLDLGGADTQYF. The CDR3 DNA follows: TGTGCCAGTAAATTAGACCTTGGGGGGGCAGATACGCAGTATTTT.

CDR3 coding DNA: TGCGCCAGCAGCGCTAGACTAGCAGCGTACAATGAGCAGTTCTTC. Amino acid sequence: CASSARLAAYNEQFF. The chain couples TRBV5-1 to TRBJ2-1; 7 bases match TRBD2. This CDR3 has 15 amino acids. V lost 4 bases and J lost 4; bases outside the gene matches: 8. The germline V gene encodes CDR1 SGHRS and CDR2 YFSETQ.

V is TRBV27 and J is TRBJ1-1, with 9 bases aligning to TRBD1. The CDR3 covers 14 residues. The germline V gene encodes CDR1 MNHEY and CDR2 SMNVEV (reference sequence). Unmatched junction bases numbered 5, after V lost 7 bases and J lost 2 bases. CDR3 amino acids: CASTRTGVNTEAFF. Here the CDR3 DNA reads TGTGCCAGCACCCGGACAGGGGTTAACACTGAAGCTTTCTTT.

The V gene is TRBV30, the J gene TRBJ1-5, with D possibly matching TRBD1 (5 bases). CDR3 size: 15 residues. V shed 2 bases and J shed 4 bases, with 15 bases lying between them. The germline gives CDR1 GTSNPN, CDR2 SVGIG (reference sequence). This CDR3 is CAWSPRGQINQPQHF. Written as DNA, the CDR3 is TGTGCCTGGAGTCCAAGAGGACAAATAAATCAGCCCCAGCATTTT.

The chain links TRBV10-3 to TRBJ2-5, with D tentatively TRBD1 (6 bases). CDR3 length: 14 amino acids. Germline CDR1 ENHRY, CDR2 SYGVKD. Trimming cost V 4 bases and J 1 base, with 10 bases left between them. The CDR3, as DNA: TGTGCCATCAGTGCCTCACAGGGCCAAGAGACCCAGTACTTC. The encoded protein is CAISASQGQETQYF.